The clone carrying this T cell receptor (beta chain) was detected only once. This record comes from a study of blood T cell repertoires in COVID-19. Study-level background: Samples came from the United States, Italy and Spain, spanning acute and convalescent COVID-19. The cDNA or gDNA used as material had been derived from T cells, B-cell-depleted T cells, or PBMCs.

Per germline, CDR1 SGHRS and CDR2 YFSETQ. V lost 3 bases to trimming and J lost 3 bases; unmatched junction nucleotides: 9. This CDR3 comprises 16 residues. In the original analysis: Quantification of nucleated cells was approximated via reference gene primer amplification. Assay: immunoSEQ multiplex PCR; the TCRdb copy retains only in-frame clones and omits some. V, J and clone size were drawn from that table, and D and trimming were deduced from the DNA. Counted here are around 140,000 clones, just over 85% occurring once; the ten biggest clones make up 1.5%. This clonotype was obtained from a woman in her sixties with acute or convalescent COVID-19. The sequencing sample was made of peripheral blood. The V call is TRBV5-1, the J call TRBJ1-1, with TRBD1 matching 9 bases. CDR3 loop: CASSSQQGAGYTEAFF. CDR3 nucleotides: TGCGCCAGCAGCTCCCAACAGGGGGCGGGGTACACTGAAGCTTTCTTT.